The next 20 T cell receptor beta chains were all read from a single sample in a study of HIV-infected children after antiretroviral therapy interruption (dated by TCRdb to between 2019 and 2020). Sample treatment or condition, as interpreted from the label and publication: PENTA 11 planned treatment interruption arm or continuous ART arm. Library preparation employed 3' RACE. Sequenced using an Illumina MiSeq. TCR libraries were built from RNA using a 3' RACE protocol with unique molecular identifiers to correct PCR amplification bias. TCRdb reran the public reads through fastp at Q25 and MiXCR, keeping productive beta chains. When rows share a CDR3 protein, they turn into one entry using the most common DNA and genes. For this sample the table gives 15,000 to 17,000 distinct CDR3 sequences, of which roughly 3.4% were detected only once. Approximately 5.4% of the sample lies in the top ten. Sequenced here: CD45RA+ CD4+ T cells from PBMCs, sampled from a donor given antiretroviral therapy, either interrupted or continuous. This specimen's cell subset or site label, per the study, means: naive CD4+ CD45RA+ CD45RO- T cells. The receptor source for this set is a child aged 2-17 years with HIV.

The rearrangement uses TRBV7-9 and TRBJ1-3; TRBD1 matches 8 bases. This CDR3 has 16 residues. In germline, CDR1 is SEHNR, CDR2 FQNEAQ (reference sequence). Trimming took 5 bases from V and 0 from J; bases not matched to a gene: 6. CDR3 nucleotides: TGTGCCAGCAGCCTTACCACAGGGGGCTCTGGAAACACCATATATTTT. This codes for CASSLTTGGSGNTIYF.

This clonotype has a count of ten or more. The chain couples TRBV7-2 to TRBJ2-7, with a weak D call TRBD2 (6 bases). V was clipped by 5 bases and J by 3 bases, with 20 bases between them. Looked up from germline, CDR1 is SGHTA and CDR2 is FQGNSA. The CDR3 spans 16 residues. CDR3 bases: TGTGCCAGCAGCGACGGCGCCGGGACTCACTACTACGAGCAGTACTTC. Its protein product is CASSDGAGTHYYEQYF.

This clonotype was counted many times. The V and J genes are TRBV20-1 and TRBJ2-3; D not certain. V lost 6 bases and J 2 bases, leaving 9 bases between the germline ends. The CDR3 contains 12 residues. Germline V lookup: CDR1 DFQATT, CDR2 SNEGSKA (reference sequence). CDR3 sequence: CSASESTDTQYF. DNA of the CDR3: TGCAGTGCGAGTGAGTCCACAGATACGCAGTATTTT.

The table lists this clonotype with a few counts. Sequence at one end of the junction differs from germline and may be a read error. V and J are TRBV7-2 and TRBJ2-1, with unresolved D. This CDR3 spans 14 amino acids. Germline V gene sequence: CDR1 SGHTA, CDR2 FQGNSA. This CDR3 is CVSRSQSSYNEQFF. CDR3 DNA sequence: TGTGTCAGCAGATCACAATCCTCCTACAATGAGCAGTTCTTC.

This clonotype has a count of ten or more. This sequence joins TRBV7-9 and TRBJ2-2; the D is unclear. There are 13 residues in the CDR3. Germline loops: CDR1 SEHNR, CDR2 FQNEAQ (reference sequence). V lost 6 bases to trimming and J lost 3 bases, with 8 bases between them. DNA for the CDR3: TGTGCCAGCAGAGGTATTTACACCGGGGAGCTGTTTTTT. Its translation: CASRGIYTGELFF.

This clonotype appeared many times. The rearrangement links TRBV9 to TRBJ1-2; possibly TRBD1 for D (6 bases). CDR3 length equals 13 residues. Germline CDR1 SGDLS, CDR2 YYNGEE. V was clipped by 4 bases and J by 8 bases, with 15 bases between them. In DNA form, the CDR3 reads TGTGCCAGCAGCCCATCAGGGGCGGGCGGCTACACCTTC. It translates to CASSPSGAGGYTF.

This clonotype was seen at least ten times. The rearrangement links TRBV30 to TRBJ1-1; the D gene is possibly TRBD1 (6 bases). The germline V and J ends were trimmed by 3 bases and 3 bases, with 11 bases remaining between them. Germline V lookup: CDR1 GTSNPN, CDR2 SVGIG (reference sequence). This CDR3 comprises 13 residues. CDR3 amino acids: CAWSIGGHTEAFF. The CDR3 DNA reads TGTGCCTGGAGCATCGGGGGGCACACTGAAGCTTTCTTT.

This clonotype was found once. One end of the junction is discordant with germline, which a read error may explain. V is TRBV4-2 and J is TRBJ2-5; 12 bases match TRBD1. Germline V gives CDR1 LGHNA, CDR2 YNFKEQ. The CDR3 has 17 amino acids. The CDR3 loop is CASSQTGTGGDQDTQYF. The CDR3 DNA reads as TGTGCCAGCAGCCAAACCGGGACAGGGGGCGACCAAGACACCCAGTACTTC.

This clonotype occurred many times. The genes are TRBV7-2 and TRBJ1-3; 7 bases match TRBD1. The germline CDR1 and CDR2 sequences are SGHTA and FQGNSA. This CDR3 contains 15 residues. V shed 2 bases and J 4 bases; nucleotides not matched to a gene: 5. The CDR3 is CASSLKRGPGNTIYF. The CDR3, as DNA: TGTGCCAGCAGCTTAAAGAGGGGGCCCGGAAACACCATATATTTT. Full variable domain (outside the CDR3, taken from reference TRBV7-2 and TRBJ1-3): GAGVSQSPSNKVTEKGKDVELRCDPISGHTALYWYRQSLGQGLEFLIYFQGNSAPDKSGLPSDRFSAERTGGSVSTLTIQRTQQEDSAVYLCASSLKRGPGNTIYFGEGSWLTVV.

This clonotype was picked up many times. The chain couples TRBV9 to TRBJ1-6; tentative D call: TRBD1 (5 bases). The V and J ends lost 4 bases and 7 bases respectively, with 15 bases between them. Germline V gene lookup returns CDR1 SGDLS and CDR2 YYNGEE. CDR3 size: 15 residues. This CDR3 is CASSISGTENSPLHF. The CDR3 DNA follows: TGTGCCAGCAGCATATCCGGGACTGAGAATTCACCCCTCCACTTT.

This clonotype was detected many times. The CDR3 nucleotides read TGTGCCAGCCGGACAAGCTCAGGAAACACCATATATTTT. It translates to CASRTSSGNTIYF. The chain uses TRBV27 and TRBJ1-3, with D possibly TRBD1 on 5 matching bases. The germline CDR1 and CDR2 sequences are MNHEY and SMNVEV (reference sequence). There are 13 residues in the CDR3. Between the trimmed V and J ends, which lost 8 bases and 4 bases, there was a span of 12 bases.

The V gene is TRBV6-6, the J gene TRBJ2-6; 12 bases map to TRBD1. This CDR3 contains 17 residues. Germline trimming cut 5 bases from V and 1 base from J; bases unmatched to any gene: 3. Looked up from germline, CDR1 is MNHNY and CDR2 is SVGAGI (reference sequence). Here the CDR3 reads CASSPGQGASGANVLTF. Written as DNA, the CDR3 is TGTGCCAGCAGTCCGGGACAGGGGGCTTCTGGGGCCAACGTCCTGACTTTC.

This clonotype was found a few times. The chain joins TRBV3-1 to TRBJ1-1; no clear D gene. V lost 3 bases and J 0 bases, leaving 8 bases between the germline ends. The germline V gene encodes CDR1 LGHDT and CDR2 YNNKEL (reference sequence). The CDR3 contains 14 residues. The CDR3 is CASSQIAMNTEAFF. The CDR3 DNA reads TGTGCCAGCAGCCAGATAGCTATGAACACTGAAGCTTTCTTT.

This clonotype was counted at least ten times. The rearrangement joins TRBV12-3 or TRBV12-4 to TRBJ1-1; 9 nucleotides match TRBD1. Trimming took 5 bases from V and 2 from J; bases not matched to a gene: 9. This CDR3 is 16 amino acids long. The CDR3 region has the DNA TGTGCCAGCAGTAGGGACAGGGTATCGGAAAACACTGAAGCTTTCTTT. Protein sequence: CASSRDRVSENTEAFF.

This clonotype was seen at least ten times. The rearrangement uses TRBV2 and TRBJ2-3; D remains ambiguous. This CDR3 has 12 amino acids. Germline V gives CDR1 SNHLY, CDR2 FYNNEI. Trimming removed 6 bases from V and 5 bases from J, with 9 bases in between. Here the CDR3 reads CASRAQGDTQYF. In DNA, the CDR3 is TGTGCCAGCAGGGCCCAAGGAGATACGCAGTATTTT.

By sample share, this clonotype is medium-sized. J is TRBJ2-1 and V is TRBV11-2; 16 nucleotides agree with TRBD2. Germline lookup yields CDR1 SGHAT and CDR2 FQNNGV. The V gene end was trimmed by 5 bases and the J gene end by 11 bases; junction bases not matched to a gene: 18. There are 19 residues in the CDR3. CDR3 nucleotide sequence: TGTGCCAGCAGCCTAGGGCCCCCACTACCGGGACTAGCGGGAGGGAAGCAGTTCTTC. Protein: CASSLGPPLPGLAGGKQFF.

This clonotype was recorded at least ten times. The genes are TRBV29-1 and TRBJ2-6; D perhaps matches TRBD1 (5 bases). The V gene's germline CDR1 is SQVTM and CDR2 ANQGSEA. The V gene lost 5 bases and the J gene lost 6 bases, with 11 bases spanning the gap. The CDR3 totals 13 residues. In DNA, the CDR3 is TGCAGCGTTAAAAAAGGGGAGGCCAACGTCCTGACTTTC. It yields the protein CSVKKGEANVLTF. Drawing the rest from reference TRBV29-1 and TRBJ2-6, the complete variable domain is SAVISQKPSRDICQRGTSLTIQCQVDSQVTMMFWYRQQPGQSLTLIATANQGSEATYESGFVIDKFPISRPNLTFSTLTVSNMSPEDSSIYLCSVKKGEANVLTFGAGSRLTVL.

This clonotype was detected ten times or more. The chain recombines TRBV7-2 with TRBJ1-1, with D perhaps TRBD1 (5 bases). V was pared by 2 bases and J by 4 bases, with 14 bases between. Germline V gives CDR1 SGHTA, CDR2 FQGNSA. This CDR3 spans 15 amino acids. Written as DNA, the CDR3 is TGTGCCAGCAGCTTATGGACGGGGGGAGGCACTGAAGCTTTCTTT. It specifies CASSLWTGGGTEAFF. Drawing the rest from reference TRBV7-2 and TRBJ1-1, the complete variable domain is GAGVSQSPSNKVTEKGKDVELRCDPISGHTALYWYRQSLGQGLEFLIYFQGNSAPDKSGLPSDRFSAERTGGSVSTLTIQRTQQEDSAVYLCASSLWTGGGTEAFFGQGTRLTVV.

This clonotype was recorded many times. The V and J genes are TRBV10-1 and TRBJ1-1; D is uncertain. CDR1 WNHNN and CDR2 SYGVQD come from the germline V gene (reference sequence). The CDR3 sequence is 12 residues long. The V end lost 0 bases, the J end lost 4 bases, and 3 bases lay between the germline ends. DNA for the CDR3: TGCGCCAGCAGTGAGTCGTTCACTGAAGCTTTCTTT. Amino acid sequence: CASSESFTEAFF.

This clonotype was counted ten times or more. The chain uses TRBV7-3 and TRBJ2-6, with 7 bases matching TRBD2. Germline CDR1 and CDR2: SGHTA and FQGTGA. The CDR3 length is 18 residues. V shed 3 bases, J shed 0 bases, and the junction held 8 bases outside the gene matches. The CDR3 bases are TGTGCCAGCAGCTTGTGGGGCGGGGGATCCTCTGGGGCCAACGTCCTGACTTTC. It translates to CASSLWGGGSSGANVLTF. The variable domain in full, with the rest retrieved from reference TRBV7-3 and TRBJ2-6, is GAGVSQTPSNKVTEKGKYVELRCDPISGHTALYWYRQSLGQGPEFLIYFQGTGAADDSGLPNDRFFAVRPEGSVSTLKIQRTERGDSAVYLCASSLWGGGSSGANVLTFGAGSRLTVL.